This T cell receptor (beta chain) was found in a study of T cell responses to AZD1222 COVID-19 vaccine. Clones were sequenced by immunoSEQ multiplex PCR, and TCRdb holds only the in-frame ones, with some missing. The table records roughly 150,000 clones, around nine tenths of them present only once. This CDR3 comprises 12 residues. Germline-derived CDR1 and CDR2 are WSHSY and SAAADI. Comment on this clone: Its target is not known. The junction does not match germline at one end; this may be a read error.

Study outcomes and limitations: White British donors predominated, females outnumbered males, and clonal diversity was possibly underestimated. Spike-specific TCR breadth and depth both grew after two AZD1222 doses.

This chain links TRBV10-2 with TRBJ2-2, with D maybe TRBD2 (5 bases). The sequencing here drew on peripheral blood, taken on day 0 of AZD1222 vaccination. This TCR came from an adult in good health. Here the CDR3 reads CASTEEVGELFF. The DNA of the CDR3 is TGCGCCAGCACTGAGGAGGTCGGGGAGCTGTTTTTT.